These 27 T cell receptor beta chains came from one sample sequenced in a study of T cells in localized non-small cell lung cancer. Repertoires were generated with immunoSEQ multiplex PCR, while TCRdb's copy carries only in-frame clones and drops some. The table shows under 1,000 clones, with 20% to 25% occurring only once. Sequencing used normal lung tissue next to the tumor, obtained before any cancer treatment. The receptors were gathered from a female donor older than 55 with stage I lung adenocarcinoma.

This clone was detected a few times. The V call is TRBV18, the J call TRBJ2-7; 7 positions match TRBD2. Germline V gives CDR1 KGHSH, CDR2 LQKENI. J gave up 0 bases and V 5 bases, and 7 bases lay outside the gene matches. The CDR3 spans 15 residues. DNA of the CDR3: TGTGCCAGCTCAGAGGGGAGGGGAGGCTCCTACGAGCAGTACTTC. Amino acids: CASSEGRGGSYEQYF.

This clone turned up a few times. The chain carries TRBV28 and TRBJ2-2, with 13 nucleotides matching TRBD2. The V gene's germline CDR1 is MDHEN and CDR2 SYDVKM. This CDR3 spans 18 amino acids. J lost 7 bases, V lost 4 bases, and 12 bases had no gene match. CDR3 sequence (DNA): TGTGCCAGCAGTTCCTCCATCGGACTAGCGGGAGAACGCGGGGAGCTGTTTTTT. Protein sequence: CASSSSIGLAGERGELFF. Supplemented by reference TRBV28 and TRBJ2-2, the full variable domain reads DVKVTQSSRYLVKRTGEKVFLECVQDMDHENMFWYRQDPGLGLRLIYFSYDVKMKEKGDIPEGYSVSREKKERFSLILESASTNQTSMYLCASSSSIGLAGERGELFFGEGSRLTVL.

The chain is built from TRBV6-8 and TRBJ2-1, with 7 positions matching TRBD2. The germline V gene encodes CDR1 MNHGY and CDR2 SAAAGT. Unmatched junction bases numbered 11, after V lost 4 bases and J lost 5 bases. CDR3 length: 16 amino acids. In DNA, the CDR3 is TGTGCCAGCAGTTCGGGCGGGGGACTTCAAGACAATGAGCAGTTCTTC. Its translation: CASSSGGGLQDNEQFF.

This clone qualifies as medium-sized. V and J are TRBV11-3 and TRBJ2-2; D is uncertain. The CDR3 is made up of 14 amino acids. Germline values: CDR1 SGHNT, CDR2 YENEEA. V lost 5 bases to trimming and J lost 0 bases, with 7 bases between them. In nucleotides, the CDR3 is TGTGCCAGCAGCACCGGAGCGAACACCGGGGAGCTGTTTTTT. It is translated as CASSTGANTGELFF.

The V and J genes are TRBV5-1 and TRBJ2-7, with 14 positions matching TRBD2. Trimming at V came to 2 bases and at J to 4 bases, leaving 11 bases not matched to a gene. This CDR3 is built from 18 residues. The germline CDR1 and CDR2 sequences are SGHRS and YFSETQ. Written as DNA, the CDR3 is TGCGCCAGCAGCTTCACCCGGACTAGCGGGGGGACCACATACGAGCAGTACTTC. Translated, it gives CASSFTRTSGGTTYEQYF.

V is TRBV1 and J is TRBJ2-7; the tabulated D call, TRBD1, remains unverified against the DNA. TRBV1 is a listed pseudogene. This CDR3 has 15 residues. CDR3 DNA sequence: TGCGCCAGCAGCCAGCTACAGGGGGCGTTCCACGAGCAGTACTTC. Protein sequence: CASSQLQGAFHEQYF.

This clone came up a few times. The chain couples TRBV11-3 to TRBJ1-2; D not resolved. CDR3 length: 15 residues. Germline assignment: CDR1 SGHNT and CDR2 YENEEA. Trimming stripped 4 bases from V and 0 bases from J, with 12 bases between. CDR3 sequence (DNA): TGTGCCAGCAGCTCCCGGTCGGGCCCTAACTATGGCTACACCTTC. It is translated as CASSSRSGPNYGYTF.

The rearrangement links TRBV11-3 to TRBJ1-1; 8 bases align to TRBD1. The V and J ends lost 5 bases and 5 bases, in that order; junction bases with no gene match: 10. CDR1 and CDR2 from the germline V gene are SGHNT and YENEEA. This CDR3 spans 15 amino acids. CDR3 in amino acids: CASSHLDRVETEAFF. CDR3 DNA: TGTGCCAGCAGCCACCTGGACAGGGTGGAGACTGAAGCTTTCTTT.

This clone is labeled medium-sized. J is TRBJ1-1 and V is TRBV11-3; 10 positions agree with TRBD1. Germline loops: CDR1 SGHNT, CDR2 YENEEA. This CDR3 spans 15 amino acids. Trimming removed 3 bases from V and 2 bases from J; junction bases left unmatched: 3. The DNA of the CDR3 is TGTGCCAGCAGCTTCGGACAGGGGGGAAACACTGAAGCTTTCTTT. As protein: CASSFGQGGNTEAFF.

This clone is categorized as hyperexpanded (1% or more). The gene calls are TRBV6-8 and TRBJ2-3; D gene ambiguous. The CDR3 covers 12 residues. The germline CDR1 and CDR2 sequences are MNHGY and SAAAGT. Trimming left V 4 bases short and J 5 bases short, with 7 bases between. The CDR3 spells CASSWDGDTQYF. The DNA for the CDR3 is TGTGCCAGCAGTTGGGATGGAGATACGCAGTATTTT.

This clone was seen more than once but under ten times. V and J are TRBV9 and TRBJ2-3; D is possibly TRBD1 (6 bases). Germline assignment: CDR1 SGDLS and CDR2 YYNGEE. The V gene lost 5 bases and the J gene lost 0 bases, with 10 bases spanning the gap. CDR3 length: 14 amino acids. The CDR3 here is CASSRQASTDTQYF. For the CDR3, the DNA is TGTGCCAGCAGTCGACAGGCTAGCACAGATACGCAGTATTTT. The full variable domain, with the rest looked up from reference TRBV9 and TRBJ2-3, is DSGVTQTPKHLITATGQRVTLRCSPRSGDLSVYWYQQSLDQGLQFLIQYYNGEERAKGNILERFSAQQFPDLHSELNLSSLELGDSALYFCASSRQASTDTQYFGPGTRLTVL.

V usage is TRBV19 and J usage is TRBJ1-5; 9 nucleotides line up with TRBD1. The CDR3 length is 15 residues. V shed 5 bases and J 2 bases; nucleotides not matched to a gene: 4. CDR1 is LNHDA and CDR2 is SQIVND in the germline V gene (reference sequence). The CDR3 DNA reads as TGTGCCAGTAGTTACAGGGGGCCGGGCAATCAGCCCCAGCATTTT. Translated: CASSYRGPGNQPQHF.

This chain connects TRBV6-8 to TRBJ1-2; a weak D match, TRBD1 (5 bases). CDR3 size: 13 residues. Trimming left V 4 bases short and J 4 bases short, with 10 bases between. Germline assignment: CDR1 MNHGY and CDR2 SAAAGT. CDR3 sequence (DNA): TGTGCCAGCAGTTCCAGGACAAGCTATGGCTACACCTTC. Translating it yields CASSSRTSYGYTF.

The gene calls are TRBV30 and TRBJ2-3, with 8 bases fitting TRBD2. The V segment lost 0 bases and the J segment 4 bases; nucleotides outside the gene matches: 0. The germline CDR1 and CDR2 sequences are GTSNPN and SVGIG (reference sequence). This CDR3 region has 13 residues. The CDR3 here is CAWSVAGADTQYF. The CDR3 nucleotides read TGTGCCTGGAGTGTAGCGGGGGCAGATACGCAGTATTTT.

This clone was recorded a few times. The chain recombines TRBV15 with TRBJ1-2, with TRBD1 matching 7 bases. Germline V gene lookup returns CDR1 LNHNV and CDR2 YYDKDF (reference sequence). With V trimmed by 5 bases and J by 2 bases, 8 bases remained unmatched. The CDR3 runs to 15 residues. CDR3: CATSENRGINYGYTF. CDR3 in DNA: TGTGCCACCAGCGAGAACAGGGGAATCAACTATGGCTACACCTTC.

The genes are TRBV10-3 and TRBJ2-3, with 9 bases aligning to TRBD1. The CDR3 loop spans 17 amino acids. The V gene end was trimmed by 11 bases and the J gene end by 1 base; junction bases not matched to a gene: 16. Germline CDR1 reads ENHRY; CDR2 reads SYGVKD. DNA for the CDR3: TGTGCCTCCGGGGAGAGACAGGGGGTATTTCGCACAGATACGCAGTATTTT. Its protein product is CASGERQGVFRTDTQYF.

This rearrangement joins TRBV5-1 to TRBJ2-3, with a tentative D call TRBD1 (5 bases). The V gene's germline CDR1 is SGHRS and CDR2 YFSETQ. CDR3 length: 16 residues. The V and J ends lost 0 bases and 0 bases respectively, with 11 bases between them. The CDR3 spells CASSLEGRVSTDTQYF. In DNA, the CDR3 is TGCGCCAGCAGCTTGGAGGGCAGGGTTAGCACAGATACGCAGTATTTT.

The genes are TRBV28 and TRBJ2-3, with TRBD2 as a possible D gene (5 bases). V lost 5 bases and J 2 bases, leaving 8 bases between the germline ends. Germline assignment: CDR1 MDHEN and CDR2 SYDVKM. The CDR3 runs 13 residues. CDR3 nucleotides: TGTGCCAGCAGTCCAGCGGCCACAGATACGCAGTATTTT. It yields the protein CASSPAATDTQYF.

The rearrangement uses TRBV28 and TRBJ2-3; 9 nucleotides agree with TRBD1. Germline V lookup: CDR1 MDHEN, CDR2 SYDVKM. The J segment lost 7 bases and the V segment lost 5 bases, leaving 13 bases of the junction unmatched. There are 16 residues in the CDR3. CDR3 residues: CASSSPGTGLVNTQYF. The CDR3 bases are TGTGCCAGCAGTAGTCCCGGGACAGGGTTGGTGAATACGCAGTATTTT.

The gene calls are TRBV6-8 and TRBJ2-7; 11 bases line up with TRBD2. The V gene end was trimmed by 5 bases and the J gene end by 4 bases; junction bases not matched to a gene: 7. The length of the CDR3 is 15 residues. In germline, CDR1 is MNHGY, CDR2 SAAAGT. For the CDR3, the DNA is TGTGCCAGCAGTGGTCGAATAGCGGGAGGGTACGAGCAGTACTTC. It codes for CASSGRIAGGYEQYF.

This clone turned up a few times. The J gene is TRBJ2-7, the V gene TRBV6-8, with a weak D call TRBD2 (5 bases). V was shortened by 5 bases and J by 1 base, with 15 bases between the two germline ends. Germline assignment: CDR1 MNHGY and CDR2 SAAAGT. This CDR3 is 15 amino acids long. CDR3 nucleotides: TGTGCCAGCAGTCACCAGGAGGTGAATTCCTACGAGCAGTACTTC. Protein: CASSHQEVNSYEQYF.

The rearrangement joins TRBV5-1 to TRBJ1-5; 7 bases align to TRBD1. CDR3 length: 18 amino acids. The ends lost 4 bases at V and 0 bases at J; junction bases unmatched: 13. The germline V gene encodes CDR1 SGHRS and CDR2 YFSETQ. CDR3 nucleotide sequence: TGCGCCAGCAGCCTCTGGGAGGGGGGACAGTTTAGCAATCAGCCCCAGCATTTT. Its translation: CASSLWEGGQFSNQPQHF.

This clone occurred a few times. The CDR3 reads CASSDSYSGNTIYF. Written as DNA, the CDR3 is TGTGCCAGCAGTGATTCTTACTCTGGAAACACCATATATTTT. The chain carries TRBV25-1 and TRBJ1-3; D gene uncertain. The CDR3 runs to 14 residues. Trimming shortened V by 3 bases and J by 0 bases, and 6 bases separated the two germline ends. Germline values: CDR1 MGHDK, CDR2 SYGVNS.

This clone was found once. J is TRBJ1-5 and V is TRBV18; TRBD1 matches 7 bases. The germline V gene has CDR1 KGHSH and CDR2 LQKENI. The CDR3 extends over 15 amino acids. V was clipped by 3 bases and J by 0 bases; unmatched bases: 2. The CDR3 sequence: CASSPGTDSNQPQHF. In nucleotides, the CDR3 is TGTGCCAGCTCACCCGGGACAGATAGCAATCAGCCCCAGCATTTT.

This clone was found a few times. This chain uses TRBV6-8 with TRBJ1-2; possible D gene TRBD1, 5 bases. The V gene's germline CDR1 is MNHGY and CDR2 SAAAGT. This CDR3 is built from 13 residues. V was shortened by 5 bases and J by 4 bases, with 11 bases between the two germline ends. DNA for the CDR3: TGTGCCAGCAGTCGGGACCGGGCCTATGGCTACACCTTC. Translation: CASSRDRAYGYTF.

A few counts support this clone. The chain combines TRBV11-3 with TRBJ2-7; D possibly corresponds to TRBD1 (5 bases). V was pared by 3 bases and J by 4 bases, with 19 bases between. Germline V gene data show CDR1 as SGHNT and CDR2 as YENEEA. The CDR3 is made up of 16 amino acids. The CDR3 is CASSLGQPDPLYEQYF. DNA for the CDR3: TGTGCCAGCAGCTTGGGGCAGCCCGACCCCCTTTACGAGCAGTACTTC. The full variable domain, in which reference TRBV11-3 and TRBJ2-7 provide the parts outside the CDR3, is EAGVVQSPRYKIIEKKQPVAFWCNPISGHNTLYWYLQNLGQGPELLIRYENEEAVDDSQLPKDRFSAERLKGVDSTLKIQPAELGDSAVYLCASSLGQPDPLYEQYFGPGTRLTVT.

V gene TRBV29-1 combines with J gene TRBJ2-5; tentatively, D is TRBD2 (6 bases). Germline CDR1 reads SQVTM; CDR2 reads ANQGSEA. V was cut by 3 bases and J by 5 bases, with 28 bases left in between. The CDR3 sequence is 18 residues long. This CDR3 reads CSVEGGAVGLGGIETQYF. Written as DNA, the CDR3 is TGCAGCGTTGAGGGAGGTGCGGTGGGACTCGGCGGGATTGAGACCCAGTACTTC.